Listed here are 17 T cell receptor beta chains from one sample, sequenced in a study of identical twins. TCRdb reprocessed the 5' RACE reads via MiXCR and lists one record per CDR3 protein. This sample has approximately 500,000 distinct CDR3 sequences, with 20% to 25% found just once. This sample also appeared in a second study, on T cells expressing NK-cell markers.

Sequences were obtained from CD4+ T cells sorted from blood. The source is a woman aged 18-30 years in good health.

The chain carries TRBV27 and TRBJ2-2, with 9 bases lining up with TRBD2. The CDR3 is made up of 14 amino acids. Germline assignment: CDR1 MNHEY and CDR2 SMNVEV (reference sequence). The DNA for the CDR3 is TGTGGCAGTCGGCTAGCGGGATGGTCGGGGGAGCTGTTTTTT. Protein: CGSRLAGWSGELFF.

This clonotype was detected only a few times. The chain couples TRBV20-1 to TRBJ2-7; TRBD1 matches at 9 bases. Germline V lookup: CDR1 DFQATT, CDR2 SNEGSKA (reference sequence). The trim removed 0 bases at V and 5 bases at J, leaving 8 bases unmatched. The CDR3 length is 15 residues. CDR3 region: CSARDARTGVHEQYF. The CDR3 DNA reads TGCAGTGCTAGAGATGCAAGGACAGGGGTCCACGAGCAGTACTTC.

This clonotype came up a few times. The chain couples TRBV20-1 to TRBJ1-3; D remains ambiguous. Per germline, CDR1 DFQATT and CDR2 SNEGSKA (reference sequence). The CDR3 covers 13 residues. Trimming removed 6 bases from V and 0 bases from J, with 9 bases in between. The CDR3 DNA is TGCAGTGCGGTCTCAAGCTCTGGAAACACCATATATTTT. Translating gives CSAVSSSGNTIYF.

The rearrangement links TRBV5-5 to TRBJ2-7, with D perhaps assigned TRBD1 or TRBD2 (5 bases each). This CDR3 region has 16 residues. V dropped 1 base and J dropped 4 bases, with 18 bases sitting between them. Germline CDR1 SGHKS, CDR2 YYEKEE (reference sequence). CDR3 DNA sequence: TGTGCCAGCAGCTTGAATCCCCAACGGGGACGGTACGAGCAGTACTTC. This encodes CASSLNPQRGRYEQYF.

The chain recombines TRBV28 with TRBJ2-3; 12 bases agree with TRBD2. The CDR3 is made up of 15 amino acids. CDR1 is MDHEN and CDR2 is SYDVKM in the germline V gene. V lost 5 bases to trimming and J lost 6 bases; unmatched junction nucleotides: 6. DNA for the CDR3: TGTGCCAGCAGTGGTCTAGCGGGAGGGTACGATACGCAGTATTTT. Residues: CASSGLAGGYDTQYF.

This clonotype was observed a handful of times. The J gene is TRBJ2-3, the V gene TRBV7-9, with a tentative D call TRBD2 (5 bases). This CDR3 is built from 14 residues. The V gene lost 3 bases and the J gene lost 4 bases, with 11 bases spanning the gap. Germline V lookup: CDR1 SEHNR, CDR2 FQNEAQ (reference sequence). The CDR3 reads CASSFPRTADTQYF. CDR3 DNA sequence: TGTGCCAGCAGCTTTCCCAGGACTGCAGATACGCAGTATTTT.

This chain connects TRBV11-3 to TRBJ2-1; D is undetermined. Trimming cost V 2 bases and J 7 bases, with 9 bases left between them. CDR1 is SGHNT and CDR2 is YENEEA in the germline V gene. The CDR3 is 13 amino acids. The DNA for the CDR3 is TGTGCCAGCAGCTTAAGTCCTGCGAATGAGCAGTTCTTC. This sequence encodes CASSLSPANEQFF.

The J gene is TRBJ2-1, the V gene TRBV7-9; D might be TRBD2 (6 bases). Germline assignment: CDR1 SEHNR and CDR2 FQNEAQ (reference sequence). The CDR3 runs 16 residues. Trimming took off 5 bases at V and 3 bases at J, with 17 bases between the two ends. CDR3: CASSLFGRRDYNEQFF. CDR3 sequence (DNA): TGTGCCAGCAGCCTCTTTGGCCGGAGGGACTACAATGAGCAGTTCTTC.

This clonotype has a handful of counts. The chain combines TRBV12-3 or TRBV12-4 with TRBJ1-6, with D uncertain. With 7 bases removed from V and 12 bases from J, the gap between germline ends came to 16 bases. The CDR3 runs 13 residues. The CDR3 region is CASTPATEQPLHF. Written as DNA, the CDR3 is TGTGCCAGCACTCCGGCCACCGAGCAACCCCTCCACTTT.

The chain couples TRBV20-1 to TRBJ2-7, with TRBD2 identical over 11 bases. The germline CDR1 and CDR2 sequences are DFQATT and SNEGSKA (reference sequence). V shed 1 base, J shed 3 bases, and the junction held 14 bases outside the gene matches. CDR3 length equals 18 residues. CDR3 DNA: TGCAGTGCTAGAGGGTTCCGGCATACTAGCGGGAGTATCTACGAGCAGTACTTC. Translated: CSARGFRHTSGSIYEQYF.

J is TRBJ2-2 and V is TRBV24-1, with D tentatively TRBD1 or TRBD2 (5 bases each). The CDR3 has 16 residues. V gave up 2 bases and J gave up 2 bases, with 11 bases separating them. Germline-derived CDR1 and CDR2 are KGHDR and SFDVKD. The CDR3 nucleotides read TGTGCCACCAGTGATTCATCCGGGGCCAACACCGGGGAGCTGTTTTTT. It encodes CATSDSSGANTGELFF.

The rearrangement joins TRBV11-2 to TRBJ1-1; D unresolved. Germline values: CDR1 SGHAT, CDR2 FQNNGV. V was shortened by 3 bases and J by 4 bases, with 12 bases between the two germline ends. CDR3 size: 14 residues. The CDR3 region has the DNA TGTGCCAGCAGCTTCGCGGGAGGTGGCACTGAAGCTTTCTTT. It translates to CASSFAGGGTEAFF.

The chain is built from TRBV7-2 and TRBJ2-5; D remains ambiguous. This CDR3 has 14 amino acids. Trimming shortened V by 5 bases and J by 2 bases, and 12 bases separated the two germline ends. The germline CDR1 and CDR2 sequences are SGHTA and FQGNSA. The CDR3 region is CASSRGRWQETQYF. The CDR3 DNA sequence: TGTGCCAGCAGCCGTGGGCGGTGGCAAGAGACCCAGTACTTC. The variable domain in full, with the rest retrieved from reference TRBV7-2 and TRBJ2-5, is GAGVSQSPSNKVTEKGKDVELRCDPISGHTALYWYRQSLGQGLEFLIYFQGNSAPDKSGLPSDRFSAERTGGSVSTLTIQRTQQEDSAVYLCASSRGRWQETQYFGPGTRLLVL.

There are many counts of this clonotype. This rearrangement joins TRBV9 to TRBJ2-7; a possible D gene is TRBD1 (7 bases). The germline CDR1 and CDR2 sequences are SGDLS and YYNGEE. Trimming pared 3 bases from V and 3 bases from J, leaving 22 bases between. This CDR3 contains 17 residues. CDR3 coding DNA: TGTGCCAGCAGCGGAGGTCTTGGGGGGACAGAATACTACGAGCAGTACTTC. Translation: CASSGGLGGTEYYEQYF.

The chain is built from TRBV29-1 and TRBJ2-7; the match to TRBD1 covers 9 bases. CDR1 and CDR2 (germline): SQVTM, ANQGSEA. There are 14 residues in the CDR3. Trimming removed 7 bases from V and 6 bases from J; junction bases left unmatched: 13. CDR3 nucleotide sequence: TGCAGCGCCGCCCCGGACAGGGGAGGCACCGAGCAGTACTTC. This sequence encodes CSAAPDRGGTEQYF.

This clonotype has only a few counts. The chain employs TRBV29-1 and TRBJ2-1; D is perhaps TRBD1 or TRBD2 (6 bases each). Per the germline V gene, CDR1 is SQVTM and CDR2 is ANQGSEA. This CDR3 has 13 amino acids. V lost 2 bases and J 8 bases, leaving 13 bases between the germline ends. The CDR3 here is CSVEPGAGDEQFF. CDR3 nucleotides: TGCAGCGTTGAACCGGGGGCCGGGGATGAGCAGTTCTTC.

The chain couples TRBV10-3 to TRBJ2-2, with TRBD2 identical over 14 bases. CDR3 length equals 14 residues. Germline trimming cut 8 bases from V and 5 bases from J; bases unmatched to any gene: 1. Germline CDR1 reads ENHRY; CDR2 reads SYGVKD. Here the CDR3 reads CAIGTSGSTGELFF. The CDR3 DNA sequence: TGTGCCATCGGGACTAGCGGGAGTACCGGGGAGCTGTTTTTT.